This TCR beta chain was captured in a study of graft-versus-host responses after intestinal transplantation. V gave up 5 bases and J gave up 6 bases, with 12 bases separating them. Germline assignment: CDR1 SGHTA and CDR2 FQGNSA. This CDR3 is 13 amino acids long. The authors seeded 200,000 CFSE-labeled responder cells together with 200,000 irradiated stimulator cells tagged with violet dye. The protocol was immunoSEQ multiplex PCR, while the TCRdb copy is restricted to in-frame clones and leaves out a portion. The profile shows several thousand clones, around a quarter of them singletons. This clonotype originated in a human patient who was an organ donor for intestinal transplantation. This sequence joins TRBV7-2 and TRBJ2-3; the D is unclear. Sequencing used alloreactive CD8+ T cells from a mixed lymphocyte reaction culture, obtained before transplantation. This sample's subset: CFSE-low proliferating T cells sorted from roughly 6-day pre-transplant mixed lymphocyte reaction (GvH or HvG direction). The CDR3 is CASSETASDTQYF. CDR3 in DNA: TGTGCCAGCAGCGAAACAGCTTCGGATACGCAGTATTTT.